The 32 T cell receptor beta chains below all came from one sample that was sequenced in a study of blood T cell repertoires in COVID-19 (dated by TCRdb to the early 2020s). Libraries came from the immunoSEQ multiplex PCR assay. Entries here come from immuneACCESS through TCRdb and include only in-frame sequences with V and J called. Some clones fail to appear in such tables; in the studies checked, an unresolved V gene covers under half of the shortfall, and the cause of the remainder is unknown. The sample data list around 400,000 clones, and more than 70% of these were observed just once. 2% to 2.5% of the sample is taken by the ten largest. The sequenced sample was peripheral blood. These receptors came from a woman in her sixties or seventies with COVID-19, enrolled during active disease.

The chain joins TRBV30 to TRBJ2-1, with 11 bases matching TRBD2. J was trimmed by 10 bases and V by 3 bases; bases with no gene match: 5. This CDR3 is built from 13 residues. The V gene's germline CDR1 is GTSNPN and CDR2 SVGIG (reference sequence). The chain's CDR3 is CAWRGLAGGEQFF. The CDR3 DNA reads TGTGCCTGGAGAGGCCTAGCGGGGGGCGAGCAGTTCTTC.

The chain links TRBV20-1 to TRBJ2-1; a possible D gene is TRBD2 (5 bases). The CDR3 spans 12 residues. Deletions cut 3 bases from V and 6 bases from J, with 9 bases between. Per the germline V gene, CDR1 is DFQATT and CDR2 is SNEGSKA (reference sequence). The CDR3: CSASRTLNEQFF. The CDR3 coding sequence is TGCAGTGCTAGTAGGACTCTCAATGAGCAGTTCTTC.

This chain connects TRBV9 to TRBJ1-1, with TRBD1 matching over 11 bases. Trimming cost V 4 bases and J 6 bases; bases outside gene matches: 8. Germline assignment: CDR1 SGDLS and CDR2 YYNGEE. CDR3 length: 15 residues. The CDR3 DNA follows: TGTGCCAGCAGCTCCTTAGGGACAGGGGGGCCTGAAGCTTTCTTT. As protein: CASSSLGTGGPEAFF.

The chain carries TRBV18 and TRBJ1-1, with D perhaps TRBD1 (6 bases). CDR3 length: 16 residues. CDR1 and CDR2 from the germline V gene are KGHSH and LQKENI. The ends were cut back, 0 bases at V and 0 bases at J, with 11 bases in the middle. Written as DNA, the CDR3 is TGTGCCAGCTCACCACCCTCAGGGGCAGTGAACACTGAAGCTTTCTTT. Translating gives CASSPPSGAVNTEAFF. Full variable domain (outside the CDR3, taken from reference TRBV18 and TRBJ1-1): NAGVMQNPRHLVRRRGQEARLRCSPMKGHSHVYWYRQLPEEGLKFMVYLQKENIIDESGMPKERFSAEFPKEGPSILRIQQVVRGDSAAYFCASSPPSGAVNTEAFFGQGTRLTVV.

The chain carries TRBV12-3 or TRBV12-4 and TRBJ1-1, with D possibly TRBD1 on 5 matching bases. The CDR3 contains 13 residues. V lost 7 bases and J 1 base, leaving 10 bases between the germline ends. The CDR3 sequence: CASTWGPNTEAFF. CDR3 DNA: TGTGCCAGCACTTGGGGCCCGAACACTGAAGCTTTCTTT.

The chain links TRBV1 to TRBJ2-1; no DNA check was done on the table's D call, TRBD2. TRBV1 counts as a pseudogene. The CDR3 spans 18 residues. CDR3 sequence (DNA): TGCACCAGCAGCCCCCCCATCCCTCTAGCGGGGGGTGACAATGAGCAGTTCTTC. This sequence encodes CTSSPPIPLAGGDNEQFF.

The rearrangement joins TRBV5-1 to TRBJ2-7; the match to TRBD2 covers 10 bases. Germline trimming cut 0 bases from V and 3 bases from J; bases unmatched to any gene: 3. The CDR3 length is 15 residues. Germline values: CDR1 SGHRS, CDR2 YFSETQ. The CDR3 DNA reads TGCGCCAGCAGCTTGGCATTAGCGGGAGGCTACGAGCAGTACTTC. It yields the protein CASSLALAGGYEQYF.

The rearrangement links TRBV11-2 to TRBJ1-2; D possibly corresponds to TRBD1 (5 bases). The germline V gene has CDR1 SGHAT and CDR2 FQNNGV. V was clipped by 7 bases and J by 4 bases, with 16 bases between them. This CDR3 contains 14 residues. In nucleotides, the CDR3 is TGTGCCAGCACCCGCGGGGGAATCGGCTATGGCTACACCTTC. It encodes CASTRGGIGYGYTF.

This clone was seen a single time. This rearrangement joins TRBV6-5 to TRBJ1-1; D is possibly TRBD1 (5 bases). This CDR3 is built from 14 residues. Trimming shortened V by 6 bases and J by 3 bases, and 14 bases separated the two germline ends. Germline lookup yields CDR1 MNHEY and CDR2 SVGAGI. This CDR3 is CASSPTEGDTEAFF. The DNA of the CDR3 is TGTGCCAGCAGCCCGACCGAAGGGGACACTGAAGCTTTCTTT.

The chain links TRBV29-1 to TRBJ1-2, with TRBD1 matching 7 bases. Germline CDR1 SQVTM, CDR2 ANQGSEA. This CDR3 region has 13 residues. J was trimmed by 2 bases and V by 2 bases; bases with no gene match: 2. The CDR3 DNA is TGCAGCGTTGAAAAGGGACAGAACTATGGCTACACCTTC. This encodes CSVEKGQNYGYTF. The complete variable domain, with remaining parts taken from reference TRBV29-1 and TRBJ1-2, reads SAVISQKPSRDICQRGTSLTIQCQVDSQVTMMFWYRQQPGQSLTLIATANQGSEATYESGFVIDKFPISRPNLTFSTLTVSNMSPEDSSIYLCSVEKGQNYGYTFGSGTRLTVV.

This clone was observed a handful of times. The chain combines TRBV7-3 with TRBJ2-3; possible D gene TRBD2, 5 bases. The CDR3 sequence is 15 residues long. Trimming took 5 bases from V and 4 from J, leaving 16 bases between them. The germline V gene encodes CDR1 SGHTA and CDR2 FQGTGA. CDR3 sequence: CASSLGLSMADTQYF. The CDR3 nucleotides are TGTGCCAGCAGCCTCGGACTCAGTATGGCAGATACGCAGTATTTT. The full variable domain, rest sourced from reference TRBV7-3 and TRBJ2-3, is GAGVSQTPSNKVTEKGKYVELRCDPISGHTALYWYRQSLGQGPEFLIYFQGTGAADDSGLPNDRFFAVRPEGSVSTLKIQRTERGDSAVYLCASSLGLSMADTQYFGPGTRLTVL.

The chain is built from TRBV7-3 and TRBJ1-6; no definite D call. This CDR3 spans 13 amino acids. Germline loops: CDR1 SGHTA, CDR2 FQGTGA. V lost 9 bases, J lost 2 bases, and 8 bases lay in between. The CDR3 loop is CASRETYNSPLHF. In DNA, the CDR3 is TGTGCCAGTCGAGAGACCTATAATTCACCCCTCCACTTT.

This clone showed up just a few times. This rearrangement joins TRBV7-9 to TRBJ1-1; D perhaps matches TRBD1 (6 bases). The CDR3 sequence is 16 residues long. The germline CDR1 and CDR2 sequences are SEHNR and FQNEAQ (reference sequence). Trimming stripped 3 bases from V and 1 base from J, with 15 bases between. The CDR3 here is CASSFKGVNPNTEAFF. CDR3 DNA sequence: TGTGCCAGCAGCTTTAAGGGGGTCAACCCGAACACTGAAGCTTTCTTT.

This clone has a handful of counts. The chain joins TRBV29-1 to TRBJ1-1, with TRBD1 matching 8 bases. Losses at the gene ends were 7 bases for V and 10 bases for J; bases not matched to a gene: 5. CDR3 length: 10 residues. Germline CDR1 and CDR2: SQVTM and ANQGSEA. CDR3 region: CSAVTGAAFF. The CDR3 DNA sequence: TGCAGCGCCGTGACAGGGGCAGCTTTCTTT.

The chain uses TRBV25-1 and TRBJ1-2, with 8 bases aligning to TRBD1. The CDR3 consists of 15 residues. Germline loops: CDR1 MGHDK, CDR2 SYGVNS. V gave up 6 bases and J gave up 6 bases; unmatched junction bases: 12. CDR3 in DNA: TGTGCCAGCAGCAATCAGGGGGCGCAGATGGATGGCTACACCTTC. Translating it yields CASSNQGAQMDGYTF.

This clone was observed a handful of times. The genes are TRBV5-1 and TRBJ1-3; D gene uncertain. V lost 1 base and J 2 bases, leaving 13 bases between the germline ends. CDR3 length: 16 amino acids. Germline V lookup: CDR1 SGHRS, CDR2 YFSETQ. This CDR3 is CASSLQRVAAGNTIYF. CDR3 DNA: TGCGCCAGCAGCTTGCAGCGTGTCGCGGCTGGAAACACCATATATTTT.

This clone was seen more than once but under ten times. CDR3 nucleotide sequence: TGTGCCAGTAGTATTTCGCTAGCCAACACTGAAGCTTTCTTT. Translating gives CASSISLANTEAFF. The chain has TRBV19 and TRBJ1-1, with D uncertain. Trimming cost V 3 bases and J 2 bases, with 10 bases left between them. Germline-derived CDR1 and CDR2 are LNHDA and SQIVND (reference sequence). The CDR3 extends over 14 amino acids.

The J gene is TRBJ1-2, the V gene TRBV19; possible D gene TRBD1, 6 bases. CDR3 length: 16 amino acids. Trimming removed 3 bases from V and 1 base from J, with 15 bases in between. Germline CDR1 LNHDA, CDR2 SQIVND (reference sequence). The chain's CDR3 is CASSIRSAGDNYGYTF. The DNA for the CDR3 is TGTGCCAGTAGTATCCGCTCCGCAGGGGATAACTATGGCTACACCTTC.

There are a few counts of this clone. The rearrangement uses TRBV3-1 (or the pseudogene TRBV3-2) and TRBJ2-7; 12 bases fit TRBD2. The CDR3 is made up of 16 amino acids. Looked up from germline, CDR1 is LGHDT and CDR2 is YNNKEL (reference sequence). V lost 6 bases and J lost 4; bases outside the gene matches: 10. Here the CDR3 reads CASSSSSSGGAYEQYF. CDR3 DNA: TGTGCCAGCAGTTCCTCCTCTAGCGGGGGGGCATACGAGCAGTACTTC.

The chain combines TRBV7-8 with TRBJ1-1; 8 nucleotides agree with TRBD1. Germline assignment: CDR1 SGHVS and CDR2 FQNEAQ. Trimming removed 2 bases from V and 0 bases from J; junction bases left unmatched: 2. The CDR3 contains 15 residues. The CDR3 loop is CASSLTGGLNTEAFF. The CDR3 nucleotides are TGTGCCAGCAGCTTAACAGGGGGGCTGAACACTGAAGCTTTCTTT.

The V and J genes are TRBV6-5 and TRBJ1-2; a weak D match, TRBD1 (5 bases). The length of the CDR3 is 14 residues. Deletions cut 2 bases from V and 6 bases from J, with 13 bases between. Germline CDR1 is MNHEY and CDR2 is SVGAGI. CDR3 coding DNA: TGTGCCAGCAGTTACCCCGTCAGGGAAGATGGCTACACCTTC. It translates to CASSYPVREDGYTF.

The chain employs TRBV5-6 and TRBJ1-5, with D tentatively TRBD1 (5 bases). V lost 2 bases and J 0 bases, leaving 12 bases between the germline ends. CDR3 length: 16 amino acids. Germline CDR1 and CDR2: SGHDT and YYEEEE. The CDR3 sequence: CASSLNTGLSNQPQHF. The CDR3 DNA reads TGTGCCAGCAGCTTAAATACAGGCCTTAGCAATCAGCCCCAGCATTTT.

V usage is TRBV6-4 and J usage is TRBJ2-4; 7 bases line up with TRBD1. CDR3 size: 12 residues. Trimming cost V 8 bases and J 6 bases; bases outside gene matches: 4. CDR1 is MRHNA and CDR2 is SNTAGT in the germline V gene. CDR3 protein: CASGYRGNIQYF. For the CDR3, the DNA is TGTGCCAGCGGATACAGGGGAAACATTCAGTACTTC.

V is TRBV7-3 and J is TRBJ2-1; D ambiguous. Germline V gives CDR1 SGHTA, CDR2 FQGTGA. CDR3 length: 13 residues. The ends were cut back, 0 bases at V and 7 bases at J, with 7 bases in the middle. This chain's CDR3 is CASSLTPENEQFF. DNA for the CDR3: TGTGCCAGCAGCTTAACGCCCGAGAATGAGCAGTTCTTC.

The chain employs TRBV28 and TRBJ2-5; TRBD2 aligns across 15 bases. V shed 3 bases and J 2 bases; nucleotides not matched to a gene: 1. This CDR3 is built from 16 residues. CDR1 is MDHEN, CDR2 SYDVKM, per germline. This CDR3 reads CASSFGTSGGQETQYF. The CDR3 DNA follows: TGTGCCAGCAGTTTCGGGACTAGCGGGGGGCAAGAGACCCAGTACTTC.

The V gene is TRBV28, the J gene TRBJ1-2; D might be TRBD1 (6 bases). The CDR3 runs 13 residues. Trimming stripped 6 bases from V and 5 bases from J, with 13 bases between. CDR1 and CDR2 from the germline V gene are MDHEN and SYDVKM. The CDR3 coding sequence is TGTGCCAGCAGCTCAGACAGGAGGTATGGCTACACCTTC. Its translation: CASSSDRRYGYTF.

The chain has TRBV6-5 and TRBJ1-3; the D gene is possibly TRBD1 (5 bases). This CDR3 region has 14 residues. The germline V and J ends were trimmed by 6 bases and 0 bases, with 9 bases remaining between them. CDR1 MNHEY and CDR2 SVGAGI come from the germline V gene. The CDR3 DNA reads TGTGCCAGCAGCAGGGACTACTCTGGAAACACCATATATTTT. Residues: CASSRDYSGNTIYF.

The chain has TRBV7-2 and TRBJ2-1; possible D gene TRBD2, 6 bases. With 1 base removed from V and 8 bases from J, the gap between germline ends came to 18 bases. Germline V CDR1 and CDR2: SGHTA, FQGNSA. The CDR3 is made up of 16 amino acids. The CDR3 spells CASSLVATPSGDEQFF. Here the CDR3 DNA reads TGTGCCAGCAGCTTAGTAGCGACTCCCTCGGGGGATGAGCAGTTCTTC.

This rearrangement joins TRBV5-1 to TRBJ2-3; 7 positions agree with TRBD2. Per the germline V gene, CDR1 is SGHRS and CDR2 is YFSETQ. The CDR3 contains 13 residues. V was pared by 4 bases and J by 4 bases, with 3 bases of the junction left unmatched. The CDR3 reads CASSLTSADTQYF. For the CDR3, the DNA is TGCGCCAGCAGCCTAACTAGCGCAGATACGCAGTATTTT.

The gene calls are TRBV19 and TRBJ2-7; TRBD2 might be the D (5 bases). The V gene lost 6 bases and the J gene lost 2 bases, with 14 bases spanning the gap. The CDR3 covers 14 residues. CDR1 is LNHDA, CDR2 SQIVND, per germline (reference sequence). The CDR3 reads CASSRRVGAYEQYF. The CDR3 DNA sequence: TGTGCCAGTAGCCGACGGGTCGGGGCCTACGAGCAGTACTTC.

The gene calls are TRBV7-9 and TRBJ1-2; the D gene is possibly TRBD1 (6 bases). CDR3 length: 14 residues. V gave up 1 base and J gave up 8 bases, with 14 bases separating them. Germline-derived CDR1 and CDR2 are SEHNR and FQNEAQ (reference sequence). DNA for the CDR3: TGTGCCAGCAGCTTAGTTGCAGGGGCCTGGGGCTACACCTTC. The encoded protein is CASSLVAGAWGYTF.

The chain has TRBV5-1 and TRBJ1-4; no firm D call. The length of the CDR3 is 13 residues. V lost 0 bases, J lost 5 bases, and 5 bases lay in between. Germline assignment: CDR1 SGHRS and CDR2 YFSETQ. CDR3 bases: TGCGCCAGCAGCTTGGGTAGCAATGAAAAACTGTTTTTT. This sequence encodes CASSLGSNEKLFF.